This T cell receptor (beta chain) appears in the sequencing data of a study of cytotoxic CD8 clonotypes in ibrutinib-treated CLL. On the study more broadly: The study recorded mean values of 255,043 productive templates and 90,000 to 100,000 productive rearrangements per sample.

Data came from immunoSEQ multiplex PCR; TCRdb stores just in-frame clones and leaves some out. The repertoire holds around 76,000 clones, with less than 90% as singletons. Findings and limits, study-wide: At the start, clonality exceeded age-matched healthy donors and followed circulating CD8+ T-cell counts. Once treatment began, public clonotypes, which were uncommon, contracted or stayed stable. The clonality went up when patients responded to ibrutinib and dropped back toward baseline at progression.

This clone has a handful of counts. Its antigen remains unidentified. V lost 4 bases, J lost 2 bases, and 6 bases lay in between. CDR1 and CDR2 (germline): SNHLY, FYNNEI. The CDR3 runs 12 residues. The chain has TRBV2 and TRBJ2-7, with D perhaps being TRBD1 or TRBD2 (5 bases each). The receptor was isolated from a human donor with chronic lymphocytic leukemia. Sequences were derived from PBMCs, sampled after 24 months of ibrutinib treatment. The CDR3 bases are TGTGCCAGCAGTGGGGACGCCTACGAGCAGTACTTC. Protein product: CASSGDAYEQYF.